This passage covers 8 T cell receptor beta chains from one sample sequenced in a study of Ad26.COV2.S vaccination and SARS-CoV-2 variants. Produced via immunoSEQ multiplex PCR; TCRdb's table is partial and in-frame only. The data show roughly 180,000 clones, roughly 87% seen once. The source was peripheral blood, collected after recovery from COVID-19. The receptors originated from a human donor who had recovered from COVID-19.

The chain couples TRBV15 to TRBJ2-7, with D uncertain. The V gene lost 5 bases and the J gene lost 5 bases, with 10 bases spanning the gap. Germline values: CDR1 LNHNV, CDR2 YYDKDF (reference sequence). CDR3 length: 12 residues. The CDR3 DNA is TGTGCCACCAGCGTGGACGGTAACGAGCAGTACTTC. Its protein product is CATSVDGNEQYF.

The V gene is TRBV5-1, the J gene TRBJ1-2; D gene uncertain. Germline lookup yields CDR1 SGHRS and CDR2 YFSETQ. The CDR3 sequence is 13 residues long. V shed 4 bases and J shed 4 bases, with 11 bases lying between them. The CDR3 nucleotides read TGCGCCAGCAGCGCCGGACTGAGCTATGGCTACACCTTC. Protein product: CASSAGLSYGYTF.

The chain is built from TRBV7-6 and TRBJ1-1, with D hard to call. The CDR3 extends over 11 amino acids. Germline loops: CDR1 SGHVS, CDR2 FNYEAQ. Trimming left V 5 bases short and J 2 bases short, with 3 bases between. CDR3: CASSINTEAFF. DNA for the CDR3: TGTGCCAGCAGCATCAACACTGAAGCTTTCTTT.

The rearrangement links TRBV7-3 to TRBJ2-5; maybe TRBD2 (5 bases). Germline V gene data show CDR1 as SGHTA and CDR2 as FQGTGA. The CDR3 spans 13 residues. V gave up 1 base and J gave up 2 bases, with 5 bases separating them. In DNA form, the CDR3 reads TGTGCCAGCAGCTTAAGGGAGCAAGAGACCCAGTACTTC. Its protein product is CASSLREQETQYF.

In nucleotides, the CDR3 is TGTGCCAGCCATCCGGGACAGGGGGGAGGCTACACCTTC. Protein: CASHPGQGGGYTF. The chain uses TRBV18 and TRBJ1-2; TRBD1 aligns across 11 bases. V dropped 8 bases and J dropped 8; count of bases not matched to a gene: 7. This CDR3 has 13 residues. The germline CDR1 and CDR2 sequences are KGHSH and LQKENI.

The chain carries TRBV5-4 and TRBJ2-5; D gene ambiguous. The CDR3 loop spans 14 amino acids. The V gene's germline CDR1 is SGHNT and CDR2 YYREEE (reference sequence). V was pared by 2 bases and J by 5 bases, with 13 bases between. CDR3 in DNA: TGTGCCAGCAGCTTTGGGCCCGGGTTCGAGACCCAGTACTTC. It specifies CASSFGPGFETQYF.

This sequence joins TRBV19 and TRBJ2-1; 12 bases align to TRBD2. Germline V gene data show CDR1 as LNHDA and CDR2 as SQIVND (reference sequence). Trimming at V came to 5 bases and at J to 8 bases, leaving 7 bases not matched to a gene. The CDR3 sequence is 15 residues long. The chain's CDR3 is CASSLSSGGAYEQFF. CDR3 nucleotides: TGTGCCAGTAGTCTCTCTAGCGGGGGGGCCTATGAGCAGTTCTTC.

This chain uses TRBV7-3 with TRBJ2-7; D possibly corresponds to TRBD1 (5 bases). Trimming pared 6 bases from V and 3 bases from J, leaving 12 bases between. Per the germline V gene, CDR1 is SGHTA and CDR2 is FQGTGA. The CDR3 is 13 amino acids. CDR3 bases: TGTGCCAGCAGTTTTGACAGACTCTACGAGCAGTACTTC. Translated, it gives CASSFDRLYEQYF.